This T cell receptor (beta chain) was profiled in a study of human T cells and chemical hapten exposure. As regards this clonotype: Its target is unknown.

Trimming at V came to 6 bases and at J to 8 bases, leaving 7 bases not matched to a gene. The CDR3 runs to 13 residues. CDR1 SEHNR and CDR2 FQNEAQ come from the germline V gene (reference sequence). The time point is: patch test 1, 2 weeks after DPC sensitization. Noted treatment: therapeutic diphenylcyclopropenone sensitization with weekly scalp DPC. Methods used by the authors: A typical sample had roughly 87,000 TCRs, with roughly 23,224 to 690,600 overall. TCRdb reprocessed the RACE reads with MiXCR, giving one entry per CDR3 protein. The authors' filters were not applied to this entry. The table lists some 79,000 distinct CDR3 sequences, 6% to 9% of them singletons. Broader study findings: Against controls, expanded TCRs gave rise to significantly more large CDR3 similarity clusters.

The specimen comprised whole blood, sampled in connection with sensitization to the hapten diphenylcyclopropenone (DPC). The rearrangement joins TRBV7-9 to TRBJ1-2, with 9 positions matching TRBD1. The sequence was obtained from a young woman with alopecia areata. Some clones in this sample may be carry-over from other donors' samples. In DNA form, the CDR3 reads TGTGCCAGCAGTTTTGGACAGGGGATCGGCTACACCTTC. This gives the protein CASSFGQGIGYTF.